Each of the 22 T cell receptor beta chains below was sequenced from the same sample in a study of radiotherapy plus CTLA-4 blockade in lung cancer. Sequenced by immunoSEQ multiplex PCR; TCRdb stores in-frame clones only, minus some. The sample holds around 70,000 clones; 80% to 90% are singletons and the top ten take less than 45%. The sample was peripheral blood, taken from a patient treated with radiotherapy plus ipilimumab. The receptors come from a human donor with non-small cell lung cancer that progressed on radiotherapy plus ipilimumab.

The chain links TRBV27 to TRBJ1-2; 7 bases are a match to TRBD1. The CDR3 runs to 13 residues. V was clipped by 6 bases and J by 2 bases; unmatched bases: 3. Germline V lookup: CDR1 MNHEY, CDR2 SMNVEV (reference sequence). CDR3 residues: CASRTTGNYGYTF. The CDR3 DNA is TGTGCCAGCAGAACGACAGGGAACTATGGCTACACCTTC.

The chain combines TRBV2 with TRBJ2-7; D perhaps matches TRBD1 (6 bases). Germline CDR1 reads SNHLY; CDR2 reads FYNNEI. The V end lost 6 bases, the J end lost 2 bases, and 14 bases lay between the germline ends. This CDR3 is built from 14 residues. CDR3 nucleotides: TGTGCCAGCAGCCTCCCAGGGGTACCCTACGAGCAGTACTTC. It codes for CASSLPGVPYEQYF.

This clone has a single count. The chain links TRBV11-1 to TRBJ1-2; TRBD1 aligns across 8 bases. The CDR3 extends over 14 amino acids. The J segment lost 7 bases and the V segment lost 2 bases, leaving 6 bases of the junction unmatched. Germline assignment: CDR1 SGHAT and CDR2 FQDESV (reference sequence). Written as DNA, the CDR3 is TGTGCCAGCAGCTTAATCGCCCAGGGGGCTGGCTACACCTTC. It codes for CASSLIAQGAGYTF.

The chain carries TRBV11-2 and TRBJ2-1, with D perhaps matching TRBD2 (5 bases). The CDR3 totals 15 residues. Trimming cost V 0 bases and J 8 bases, with 14 bases left between them. Looked up from germline, CDR1 is SGHAT and CDR2 is FQNNGV. As DNA, the CDR3 is TGTGCCAGCAGCTTAGATCGGGGAAGCCTGGATGAGCAGTTCTTC. Its protein is CASSLDRGSLDEQFF. The full variable domain, with the rest looked up from reference TRBV11-2 and TRBJ2-1, is EAGVAQSPRYKIIEKRQSVAFWCNPISGHATLYWYQQILGQGPKLLIQFQNNGVVDDSQLPKDRFSAERLKGVDSTLKIQPAKLEDSAVYLCASSLDRGSLDEQFFGPGTRLTVL.

The chain recombines TRBV27 with TRBJ1-2; a possible D gene is TRBD1 (5 bases). V lost 2 bases and J 4 bases, leaving 11 bases between the germline ends. The CDR3 length is 14 residues. Germline V gene sequence: CDR1 MNHEY, CDR2 SMNVEV (reference sequence). The CDR3: CASSLRGPLYGYTF. CDR3 nucleotide sequence: TGTGCCAGCAGTTTAAGGGGACCCCTCTATGGCTACACCTTC.

The rearrangement uses TRBV30 and TRBJ2-1; D is undetermined. The CDR3 is 13 residues long. Germline CDR1 is GTSNPN and CDR2 is SVGIG (reference sequence). Trimming removed 2 bases at V and 9 bases at J, with 14 bases between. The DNA of the CDR3 is TGTGCCTGGAGTAAGGCTAGAGTCGGTGAGCAGTTCTTC. Its protein product is CAWSKARVGEQFF. The whole variable domain, remainder taken from reference TRBV30 and TRBJ2-1, is SQTIHQWPATLVQPVGSPLSLECTVEGTSNPNLYWYRQAAGRGLQLLFYSVGIGQISSEVPQNLSASRPQDRQFILSSKKLLLSDSGFYLCAWSKARVGEQFFGPGTRLTVL.

This chain uses TRBV7-9 with TRBJ2-3; D is possibly TRBD2 (6 bases). The CDR3 runs 15 residues. Trimming took off 5 bases at V and 2 bases at J, with 14 bases between the two ends. In germline, CDR1 is SEHNR, CDR2 FQNEAQ (reference sequence). DNA for the CDR3: TGTGCCAGCAGCCCCACTAGCCGCCTCACAGATACGCAGTATTTT. Translation: CASSPTSRLTDTQYF.

The rearrangement joins TRBV28 to TRBJ1-2; D unclear. With 3 bases removed from V and 6 bases from J, the gap between germline ends came to 8 bases. Germline values: CDR1 MDHEN, CDR2 SYDVKM. There are 12 residues in the CDR3. The CDR3 sequence: CASSFRDHGYTF. In DNA, the CDR3 is TGTGCCAGCAGTTTTCGGGATCATGGCTACACCTTC.

V is TRBV4-2 and J is TRBJ2-5; 8 bases map to TRBD1. The junction had 11 bases not matched to a gene; V was cut back by 3 bases and J by 5 bases. CDR3 length equals 16 residues. Germline assignment: CDR1 LGHNA and CDR2 YNFKEQ. CDR3 amino acids: CASSHKGQERGETQYF. For the CDR3, the DNA is TGTGCCAGCAGCCATAAGGGACAGGAGAGAGGGGAGACCCAGTACTTC.

This clone occurred a few times. CDR3 protein: CASTFMGSTTNEKLFF. The CDR3, as DNA: TGTGCCAGCACGTTTATGGGGTCCACGACTAATGAAAAACTGTTTTTT. The rearrangement joins TRBV2 to TRBJ1-4; no firm D call. V shed 7 bases and J shed 2 bases, with 17 bases lying between them. Germline CDR1 reads SNHLY; CDR2 reads FYNNEI. The CDR3 loop spans 16 amino acids.

The chain joins TRBV29-1 to TRBJ2-5; TRBD1 is a possible D gene (7 bases). Between the trimmed V and J ends, which lost 3 bases and 4 bases, there was a span of 12 bases. The germline CDR1 and CDR2 sequences are SQVTM and ANQGSEA. The CDR3 extends over 13 amino acids. The CDR3 loop reads CSVEEGASETQYF. The CDR3 bases are TGCAGCGTTGAGGAGGGGGCCTCAGAGACCCAGTACTTC.

The V gene is TRBV7-8, the J gene TRBJ2-2; maybe TRBD2 (6 bases). The CDR3 consists of 14 residues. The V end was cut by 2 bases, the J end by 8 bases, with 12 bases between. Per germline, CDR1 SGHVS and CDR2 FQNEAQ. DNA of the CDR3: TGTGCCAGCAGCTTAACGGGAGCGGCGGGGGAGCTGTTTTTT. Its protein is CASSLTGAAGELFF.

The rearrangement links TRBV19 to TRBJ2-7; TRBD2 agrees at 7 bases. Losses at the gene ends were 1 base for V and 6 bases for J; bases not matched to a gene: 12. CDR1 and CDR2 (germline): LNHDA, SQIVND (reference sequence). The CDR3 spans 16 residues. The CDR3 DNA reads as TGTGCCAGTAGTATAGCCGGTCTAGCGGAACCCTGCGAGCAGTACGTC. Translating gives CASSIAGLAEPCEQYV.

This chain connects TRBV10-2 to TRBJ1-4, with a weak D call TRBD1 (5 bases). CDR1 WSHSY and CDR2 SAAADI come from the germline V gene. This CDR3 is built from 15 residues. The V end lost 3 bases, the J end lost 8 bases, and 16 bases lay between the germline ends. The CDR3 coding sequence is TGCGCCAGCAGTGATTCAGGGAGTCATCAGGAAAAACTGTTTTTT. Encoded protein: CASSDSGSHQEKLFF.

The V and J genes are TRBV20-1 and TRBJ1-4; D gene unclear. CDR1 is DFQATT and CDR2 is SNEGSKA in the germline V gene (reference sequence). CDR3 size: 11 residues. Trimming left V 3 bases short and J 8 bases short, with 7 bases between. The CDR3 DNA follows: TGCAGTGCTAGCTCGTCGGAAAAACTGTTTTTT. Translating it yields CSASSSEKLFF.

This clone has just one count. This chain connects TRBV9 to TRBJ2-1; D is perhaps TRBD1 (6 bases). Germline CDR1 is SGDLS and CDR2 is YYNGEE. The CDR3 loop spans 14 amino acids. V lost 3 bases and J lost 3, with 10 bases in between. The CDR3 nucleotides are TGTGCCAGCAGCGGCGGACAGTTCTACAATGAGCAGTTCTTC. Translation gives CASSGGQFYNEQFF.

The chain recombines TRBV9 with TRBJ1-2, with D unresolved. Germline V CDR1 and CDR2: SGDLS, YYNGEE. Trimming shortened V by 3 bases and J by 7 bases, and 16 bases separated the two germline ends. This CDR3 region has 14 residues. The DNA of the CDR3 is TGTGCCAGCAGCGCGACCCGATGGATGGGTGGCTACACCTTC. As protein: CASSATRWMGGYTF. The variable domain in full, completed from reference TRBV9 and TRBJ1-2, reads DSGVTQTPKHLITATGQRVTLRCSPRSGDLSVYWYQQSLDQGLQFLIQYYNGEERAKGNILERFSAQQFPDLHSELNLSSLELGDSALYFCASSATRWMGGYTFGSGTRLTVV.

The rearrangement links TRBV5-1 to TRBJ2-3; possible D gene TRBD2, 6 bases. V lost 5 bases and J 3 bases, leaving 19 bases between the germline ends. Germline V gene sequence: CDR1 SGHRS, CDR2 YFSETQ. This CDR3 region has 16 residues. The CDR3: CASRYNRGLSTDTQYF. CDR3 bases: TGCGCCAGCAGGTATAACCGGGGACTGTCAACAGATACGCAGTATTTT. The complete variable domain, with remaining parts taken from reference TRBV5-1 and TRBJ2-3, reads KAGVTQTPRYLIKTRGQQVTLSCSPISGHRSVSWYQQTPGQGLQFLFEYFSETQRNKGNFPGRFSGRQFSNSRSEMNVSTLELGDSALYLCASRYNRGLSTDTQYFGPGTRLTVL.

This chain joins TRBV9 and TRBJ2-2; D remains ambiguous. The CDR3 extends over 15 amino acids. Looked up from germline, CDR1 is SGDLS and CDR2 is YYNGEE. Trimming took 0 bases from V and 0 from J, leaving 6 bases between them. CDR3 in amino acids: CASSVATANTGELFF. As DNA, the CDR3 is TGTGCCAGCAGCGTAGCTACCGCGAACACCGGGGAGCTGTTTTTT.

This clone was detected once. The V and J genes are TRBV9 and TRBJ2-1, with D hard to call. The CDR3 spans 11 residues. V dropped 3 bases and J dropped 12 bases, with 10 bases sitting between them. Germline CDR1 SGDLS, CDR2 YYNGEE. The CDR3 is CASSGTTPQFF. The CDR3 DNA follows: TGTGCCAGCAGCGGGACGACCCCGCAGTTCTTC. Full variable domain (outside the CDR3, taken from reference TRBV9 and TRBJ2-1): DSGVTQTPKHLITATGQRVTLRCSPRSGDLSVYWYQQSLDQGLQFLIQYYNGEERAKGNILERFSAQQFPDLHSELNLSSLELGDSALYFCASSGTTPQFFGPGTRLTVL.

The V and J genes are TRBV5-5 and TRBJ1-1, with a possible D match to TRBD1 (6 bases). Trimming pared 0 bases from V and 2 bases from J, leaving 11 bases between. Per the germline V gene, CDR1 is SGHKS and CDR2 is YYEKEE (reference sequence). This CDR3 region has 15 residues. The CDR3 region has the DNA TGTGCCAGCAGCTTGGACAGGGCCTCTAACACTGAAGCTTTCTTT. Translated: CASSLDRASNTEAFF.

The gene calls are TRBV5-6 and TRBJ2-1, with D possibly being TRBD2 (5 bases). The germline V gene has CDR1 SGHDT and CDR2 YYEEEE. Trimming took off 1 base at V and 5 bases at J, with 7 bases between the two ends. This CDR3 is 13 amino acids long. The CDR3 spells CASSLSGNNEQFF. The DNA for the CDR3 is TGTGCCAGCAGCTTGAGCGGTAACAATGAGCAGTTCTTC.